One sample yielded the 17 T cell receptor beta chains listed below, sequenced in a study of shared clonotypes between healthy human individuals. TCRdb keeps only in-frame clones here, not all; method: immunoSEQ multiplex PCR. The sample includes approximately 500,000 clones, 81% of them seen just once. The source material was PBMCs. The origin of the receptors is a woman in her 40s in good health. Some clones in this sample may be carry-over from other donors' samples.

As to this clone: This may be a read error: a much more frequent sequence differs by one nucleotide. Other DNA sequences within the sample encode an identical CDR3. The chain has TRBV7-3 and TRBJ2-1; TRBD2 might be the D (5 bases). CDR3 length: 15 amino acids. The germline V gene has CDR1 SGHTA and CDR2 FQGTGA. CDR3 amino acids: CASSPSYSSYNEQFF. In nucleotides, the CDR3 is TGTGCCAGCAGCCCTAGCTATTCCTCCTATAATGAGCAGTTCTTC.

DNA for the CDR3: TGTGCCAGCAGTTTTGATACAGGCGAATACAATGAGCAGTTCTTC. Translation: CASSFDTGEYNEQFF. The rearrangement links TRBV5-5 to TRBJ2-1; perhaps TRBD1 as D (5 bases). CDR1 and CDR2 from the germline V gene are SGHKS and YYEKEE (reference sequence). The CDR3 is 15 amino acids. V gave up 5 bases and J gave up 4 bases, with 16 bases separating them.

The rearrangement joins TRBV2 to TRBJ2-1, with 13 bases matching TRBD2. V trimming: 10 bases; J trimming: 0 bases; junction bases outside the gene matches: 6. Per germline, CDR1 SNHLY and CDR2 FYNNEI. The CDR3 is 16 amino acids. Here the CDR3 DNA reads TGTGCCACCGGGACTAGCGGGATAGACTCCTACAATGAGCAGTTCTTC. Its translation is CATGTSGIDSYNEQFF.

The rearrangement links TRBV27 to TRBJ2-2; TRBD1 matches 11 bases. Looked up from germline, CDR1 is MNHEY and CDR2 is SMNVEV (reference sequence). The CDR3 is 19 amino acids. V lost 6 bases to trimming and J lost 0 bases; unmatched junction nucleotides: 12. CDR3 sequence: CASSPPARTGGANTGELFF. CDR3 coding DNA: TGTGCCAGCAGCCCCCCGGCCCGGACAGGGGGCGCGAACACCGGGGAGCTGTTTTTT.

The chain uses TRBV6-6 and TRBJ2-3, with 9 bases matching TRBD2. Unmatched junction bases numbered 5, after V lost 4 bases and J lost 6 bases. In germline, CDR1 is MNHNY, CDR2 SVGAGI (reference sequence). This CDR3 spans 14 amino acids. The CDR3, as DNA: TGTGCCAGCAGTTTCGCGGCGGGAGGGGATACGCAGTATTTT. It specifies CASSFAAGGDTQYF.

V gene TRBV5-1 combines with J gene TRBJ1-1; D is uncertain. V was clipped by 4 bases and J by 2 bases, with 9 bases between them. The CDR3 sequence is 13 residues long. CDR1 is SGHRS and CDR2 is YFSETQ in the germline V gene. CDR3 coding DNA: TGCGCCAGCAGCCCAGCGCCAAACACTGAAGCTTTCTTT. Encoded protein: CASSPAPNTEAFF. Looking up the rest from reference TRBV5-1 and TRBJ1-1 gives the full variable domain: KAGVTQTPRYLIKTRGQQVTLSCSPISGHRSVSWYQQTPGQGLQFLFEYFSETQRNKGNFPGRFSGRQFSNSRSEMNVSTLELGDSALYLCASSPAPNTEAFFGQGTRLTVV.

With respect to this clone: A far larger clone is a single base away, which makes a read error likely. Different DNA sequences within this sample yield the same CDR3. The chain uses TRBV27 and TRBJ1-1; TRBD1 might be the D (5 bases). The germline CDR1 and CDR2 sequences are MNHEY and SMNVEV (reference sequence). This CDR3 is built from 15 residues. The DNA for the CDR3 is TGTGCCAGCAGTTTATCATGGGGCTTCAACACTGAGGCTTTCTTT. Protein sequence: CASSLSWGFNTEAFF.

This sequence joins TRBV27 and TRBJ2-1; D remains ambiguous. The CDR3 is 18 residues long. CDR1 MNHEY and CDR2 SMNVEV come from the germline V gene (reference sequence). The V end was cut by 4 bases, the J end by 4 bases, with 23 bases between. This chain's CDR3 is CASSSPQPGGATYNEQFF. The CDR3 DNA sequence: TGTGCCAGCAGTTCCCCGCAGCCCGGCGGAGCAACTTACAATGAGCAGTTCTTC.

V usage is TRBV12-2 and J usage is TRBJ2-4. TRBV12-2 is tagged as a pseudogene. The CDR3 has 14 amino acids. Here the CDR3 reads CASRRDQRGHIQYF. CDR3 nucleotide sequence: TGTGCAAGTCGCCGGGACCAACGAGGACACATTCAGTACTTC.

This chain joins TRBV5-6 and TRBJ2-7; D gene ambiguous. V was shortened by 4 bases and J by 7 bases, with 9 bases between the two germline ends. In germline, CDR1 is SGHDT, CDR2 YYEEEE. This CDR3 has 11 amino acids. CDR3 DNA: TGTGCCAGCAGCCTCCAGTTGGAGCAGTACTTC. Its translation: CASSLQLEQYF.

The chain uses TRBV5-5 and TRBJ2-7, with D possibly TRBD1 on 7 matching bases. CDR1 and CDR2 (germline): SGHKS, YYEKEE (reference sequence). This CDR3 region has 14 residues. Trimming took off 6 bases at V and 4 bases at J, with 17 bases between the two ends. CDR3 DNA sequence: TGTGCCAGCAACGAGCTGACAGGGAGGTACGAGCAGTACTTC. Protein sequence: CASNELTGRYEQYF.

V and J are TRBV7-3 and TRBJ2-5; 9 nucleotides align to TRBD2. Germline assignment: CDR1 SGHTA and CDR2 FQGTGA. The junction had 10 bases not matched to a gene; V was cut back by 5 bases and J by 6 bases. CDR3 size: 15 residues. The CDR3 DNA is TGTGCCAGCAGCCCCGGGGGGACTAGCATGAAGACCCAGTACTTC. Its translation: CASSPGGTSMKTQYF.

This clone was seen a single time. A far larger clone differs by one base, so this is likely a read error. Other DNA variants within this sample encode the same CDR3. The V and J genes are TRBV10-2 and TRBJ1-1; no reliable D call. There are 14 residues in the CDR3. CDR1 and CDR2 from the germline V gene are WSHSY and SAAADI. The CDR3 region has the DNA TGCGCTAGCAGTGTCAACTACGTGAACACTGAAGCTTTCTTT. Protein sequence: CASSVNYVNTEAFF.

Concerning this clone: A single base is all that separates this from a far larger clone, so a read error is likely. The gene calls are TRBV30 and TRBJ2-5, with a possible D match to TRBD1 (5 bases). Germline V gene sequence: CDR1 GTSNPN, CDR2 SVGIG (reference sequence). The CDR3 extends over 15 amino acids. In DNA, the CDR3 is TGTGCCTTGAGTGTACTCGGACACGGCCAAGAGACCCAGTACTTC. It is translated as CALSVLGHGQETQYF.

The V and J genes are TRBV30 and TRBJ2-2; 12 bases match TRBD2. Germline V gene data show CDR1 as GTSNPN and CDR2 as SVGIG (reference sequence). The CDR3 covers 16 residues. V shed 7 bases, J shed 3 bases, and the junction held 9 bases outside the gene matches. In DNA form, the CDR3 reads TGTGCCTTCGACCCGGGACTAGCGGGTTACACCGGGGAGCTGTTTTTT. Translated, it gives CAFDPGLAGYTGELFF.

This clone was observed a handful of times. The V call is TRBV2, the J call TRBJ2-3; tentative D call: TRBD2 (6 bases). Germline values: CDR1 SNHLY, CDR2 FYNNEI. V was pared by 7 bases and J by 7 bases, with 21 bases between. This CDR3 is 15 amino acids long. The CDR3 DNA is TGTGCCAGCACCCCGTGGGGACTCACTCGTAATACGCAGTATTTT. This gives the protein CASTPWGLTRNTQYF.

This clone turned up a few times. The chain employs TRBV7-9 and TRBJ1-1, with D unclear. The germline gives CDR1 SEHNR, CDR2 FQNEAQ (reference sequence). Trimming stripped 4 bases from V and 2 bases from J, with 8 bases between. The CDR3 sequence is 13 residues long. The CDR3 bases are TGTGCCAGCAGCTCCCCAAGTAACACTGAAGCTTTCTTT. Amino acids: CASSSPSNTEAFF.